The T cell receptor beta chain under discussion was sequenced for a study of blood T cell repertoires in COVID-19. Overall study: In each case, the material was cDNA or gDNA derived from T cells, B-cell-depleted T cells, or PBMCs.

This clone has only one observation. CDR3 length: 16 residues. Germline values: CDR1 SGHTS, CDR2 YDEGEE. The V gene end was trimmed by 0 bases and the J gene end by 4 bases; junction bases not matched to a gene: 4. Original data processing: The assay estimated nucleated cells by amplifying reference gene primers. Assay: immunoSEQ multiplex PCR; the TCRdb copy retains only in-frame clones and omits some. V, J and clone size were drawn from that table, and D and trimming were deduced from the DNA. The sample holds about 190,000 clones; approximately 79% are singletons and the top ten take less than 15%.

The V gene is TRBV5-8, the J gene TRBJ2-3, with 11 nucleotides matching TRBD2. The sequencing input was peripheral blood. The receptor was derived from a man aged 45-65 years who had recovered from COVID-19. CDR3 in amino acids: CASSLGPGLAADTQYF. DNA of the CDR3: TGTGCCAGCAGCTTGGGTCCGGGACTAGCGGCAGATACGCAGTATTTT.